The 9 T cell receptor beta chains below come from one sample, sequenced in a study of cytomegalovirus exposure and HLA in healthy donors. Clones were sequenced by immunoSEQ multiplex PCR, and TCRdb holds only the in-frame ones, with some missing. The table has about 170,000 clones, around 96% seen once. The sequenced sample consisted of PBMCs. All receptors derive from a young woman in good health and CMV-seronegative.

The chain has TRBV29-1 and TRBJ2-7, with 9 bases identical to TRBD1. Germline CDR1 SQVTM, CDR2 ANQGSEA. V was pared by 5 bases and J by 0 bases, with 5 bases of the junction left unmatched. The CDR3 length is 14 residues. CDR3 loop: CSVFETGGSYEQYF. The CDR3 DNA reads as TGCAGCGTTTTTGAGACAGGGGGCTCCTACGAGCAGTACTTC.

The table lists this clone with a count of one. V gene TRBV27 combines with J gene TRBJ1-1; 9 bases align to TRBD1. This CDR3 has 13 residues. With V trimmed by 5 bases and J by 11 bases, 9 bases remained unmatched. The germline V gene has CDR1 MNHEY and CDR2 SMNVEV (reference sequence). The CDR3: CASSLTGQGRAFF. Here the CDR3 DNA reads TGTGCCAGCAGTCTTACGGGACAGGGAAGGGCTTTCTTT.

CDR3: CASSPGGGGGPSTDTQYF. The CDR3 DNA sequence: TGTGCCAGCAGCCCCGGGGGAGGCGGGGGACCATCCACAGATACGCAGTATTTT. The genes are TRBV4-2 and TRBJ2-3; the match to TRBD2 covers 7 bases. Germline V CDR1 and CDR2: LGHNA, YNFKEQ. The V segment lost 4 bases and the J segment 2 bases; nucleotides outside the gene matches: 15. CDR3 length: 18 amino acids.

The J gene is TRBJ2-5, the V gene TRBV7-9; 7 positions match TRBD1. V was clipped by 6 bases and J by 5 bases; unmatched bases: 9. The CDR3 length is 14 residues. Germline V CDR1 and CDR2: SEHNR, FQNEAQ (reference sequence). The CDR3 DNA sequence: TGTGCCAGCAGAAACGGGGACAGCTGGGAGACCCAGTACTTC. Its protein is CASRNGDSWETQYF.

The chain has TRBV5-1 and TRBJ2-1; possible D gene TRBD2, 6 bases. V was cut by 7 bases and J by 5 bases, with 28 bases left in between. Per the germline V gene, CDR1 is SGHRS and CDR2 is YFSETQ. This CDR3 spans 18 amino acids. The chain's CDR3 is CASSSAETKLAVNNEQFF. In DNA, the CDR3 is TGCGCCAGCTCCTCCGCGGAAACTAAACTAGCAGTCAACAATGAGCAGTTCTTC.

This chain connects TRBV6-4 to TRBJ2-6; 8 bases fit TRBD2. CDR1 is MRHNA and CDR2 is SNTAGT in the germline V gene. Trimming removed 3 bases from V and 1 base from J; junction bases left unmatched: 5. This CDR3 contains 17 residues. The chain's CDR3 is CASSDTGGLSGANVLTF. CDR3 sequence (DNA): TGTGCCAGCAGTGATACGGGGGGGCTTTCTGGGGCCAACGTCCTGACTTTC.

The chain recombines TRBV5-1 with TRBJ1-1; D perhaps matches TRBD1 (6 bases). Deletions cut 0 bases from V and 0 bases from J, with 12 bases between. CDR1 and CDR2 (germline): SGHRS, YFSETQ. CDR3 length equals 16 residues. The CDR3 nucleotides read TGCGCCAGCAGCTTGGTGCAGGGGACCTTGAACACTGAAGCTTTCTTT. It encodes CASSLVQGTLNTEAFF.

This clone was seen only a few times. The V call is TRBV15, the J call TRBJ1-5; TRBD1 matches 8 bases. J was trimmed by 6 bases and V by 5 bases; bases with no gene match: 6. This CDR3 is 14 amino acids long. In germline, CDR1 is LNHNV, CDR2 YYDKDF (reference sequence). This chain's CDR3 is CATSHRQGIQPQHF. CDR3 nucleotides: TGTGCCACCAGCCATCGACAGGGGATTCAGCCCCAGCATTTT.

V and J are TRBV5-1 and TRBJ2-2, with 7 bases lining up with TRBD2. The CDR3 extends over 15 amino acids. Trimming cost V 0 bases and J 3 bases; bases outside gene matches: 2. The germline CDR1 and CDR2 sequences are SGHRS and YFSETQ. Written as DNA, the CDR3 is TGCGCCAGCAGCTTGGGCGGGGGATACACCGGGGAGCTGTTTTTT. This sequence encodes CASSLGGGYTGELFF. The full variable domain, in which reference TRBV5-1 and TRBJ2-2 provide the parts outside the CDR3, is KAGVTQTPRYLIKTRGQQVTLSCSPISGHRSVSWYQQTPGQGLQFLFEYFSETQRNKGNFPGRFSGRQFSNSRSEMNVSTLELGDSALYLCASSLGGGYTGELFFGEGSRLTVL.